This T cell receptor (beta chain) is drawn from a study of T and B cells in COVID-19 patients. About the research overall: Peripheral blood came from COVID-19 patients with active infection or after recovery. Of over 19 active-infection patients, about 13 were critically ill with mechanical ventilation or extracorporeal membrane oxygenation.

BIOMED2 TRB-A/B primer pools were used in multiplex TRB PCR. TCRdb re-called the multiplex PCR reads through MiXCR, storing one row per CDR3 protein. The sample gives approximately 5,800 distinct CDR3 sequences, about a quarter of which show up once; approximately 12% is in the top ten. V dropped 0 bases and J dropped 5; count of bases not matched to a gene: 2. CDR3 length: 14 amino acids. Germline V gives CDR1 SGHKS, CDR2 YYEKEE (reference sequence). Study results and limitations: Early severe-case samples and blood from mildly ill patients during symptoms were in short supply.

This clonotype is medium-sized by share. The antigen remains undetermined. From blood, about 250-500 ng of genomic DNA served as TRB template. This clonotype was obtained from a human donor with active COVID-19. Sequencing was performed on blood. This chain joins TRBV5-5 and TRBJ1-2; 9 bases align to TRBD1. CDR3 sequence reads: CASSLGQGVYGYTF. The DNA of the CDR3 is TGTGCCAGCAGCTTGGGACAGGGGGTGTATGGCTACACCTTC.